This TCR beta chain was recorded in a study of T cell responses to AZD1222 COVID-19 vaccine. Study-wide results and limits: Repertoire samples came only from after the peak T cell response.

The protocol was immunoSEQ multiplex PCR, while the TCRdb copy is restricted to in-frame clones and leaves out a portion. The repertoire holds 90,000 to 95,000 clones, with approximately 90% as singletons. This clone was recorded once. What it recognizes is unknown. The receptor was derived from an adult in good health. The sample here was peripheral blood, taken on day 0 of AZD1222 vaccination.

CDR3 protein: CASSQEPQGRGKLFF. In nucleotides, the CDR3 is TGTGCCAGCAGCCAAGAGCCCCAGGGGAGGGGAAAACTGTTTTTT. This sequence joins TRBV3-1 (or the pseudogene TRBV3-2) and TRBJ1-4; tentatively, D is TRBD1 (6 bases). CDR3 size: 15 residues. V was cut by 0 bases and J by 10 bases, with 15 bases left in between. From germline, CDR1 is LGHDT and CDR2 YNNKEL (reference sequence).